Listed below are T cell receptor beta chains from one sample, sequenced in a study of T cell responses to AZD1222 COVID-19 vaccine. Produced via immunoSEQ multiplex PCR; TCRdb's table is partial and in-frame only. The top ten hold around 3% of the sample, which has 100,000 to 150,000 clones, around 83% seen once. The sequencing used peripheral blood, collected 28 days after the second AZD1222 dose. The origin of the receptors is an adult who received the AZD1222 COVID-19 vaccine. Both conserved end residues are trimmed from each CDR3.

len	v_gene	j_gene	CDR3aa
14	TRBV4-1	TRBJ1-2	ASSQVGQGRATGYT
12	TRBV11-2	TRBJ1-1	ASSLHHGGTEAF
11	TRBV12-3/TRBV12-4	TRBJ2-5	ASSSGRLGDQY
14	TRBV5-3	TRBJ1-6	ARSPQVGQGYSPLH
10	TRBV30	TRBJ1-2	AWSSRVFGYT
13	TRBV7-2	TRBJ1-5	ASSSGTHPYQPQH
11	TRBV2	TRBJ2-3	ASVRRSTDTQY
14	TRBV13	TRBJ1-2	ASSLGTVRDFYGYT
10	TRBV6-5	TRBJ2-1	ASTKASGEQF
15	TRBV7-9	TRBJ2-3	ASSLPWTESSTDTQY
12	TRBV5-1	TRBJ2-7	ASSPDRASYEQY
15	TRBV24-1	TRBJ2-3	ATSDSKTGVRTDTQY
13	TRBV6-5	TRBJ1-2	ASRPRQGETYGYT
12	TRBV10-3	TRBJ1-3	ASRQGLNGNTIY
14	TRBV24-1	TRBJ1-1	ATSDPTGGPYTEAF
10	TRBV6-2/TRBV6-3	TRBJ1-5	ASSPTGQPQH
14	TRBV7-2	TRBJ1-2	ASSLEYTSANYGYT
17	TRBV5-1	TRBJ2-3	ASSFRVAGATRNTDTQY
13	TRBV15	TRBJ2-7	ATSGKLRDRYEQY
13	TRBV4-2	TRBJ2-7	ASSLGQGDTYEQY
14	TRBV7-6	TRBJ2-7	ASSLGSGQGTYEQY
13	TRBV7-9	TRBJ2-7	ASSTPGRLLYEQY
12	TRBV7-8	TRBJ2-7	ASSLAGQGYEQY